Here is one T cell receptor (beta chain) with its context. One junction end disagrees with the germline gene, perhaps due to a read error. The data were obtained in a study of blood T cells in healthy people across ages. This CDR3 has 13 amino acids. Germline CDR1 and CDR2: MGHDK and SYGVNS. A second PCR of 7 to 11 cycles used a sample-barcoded 5' primer and a J-beta primer mix. TCRdb re-called the 5' RACE reads with MiXCR, one entry per CDR3 protein. The sample has about 650,000 distinct CDR3 sequences, under 65% seen once. V is TRBV25-1 and J is TRBJ1-1, with D unclear. This clonotype was sampled from a woman at least 80 years old in good health. Sequencing was done on a sample of blood. The chain's CDR3 is CAGSVTSYTEAFF. As DNA, the CDR3 is TGTGCCGGCAGTGTGACATCCTACACTGAAGCTTTCTTT.